These 27 T cell receptor beta chains came from one sample sequenced in a study of cytomegalovirus exposure and HLA in healthy donors. A multiplex PCR was run with 60 Vbeta primers and 13 Jbeta primers. Clones were sequenced by immunoSEQ multiplex PCR, and TCRdb holds only the in-frame ones, with some missing. The table has about 83,000 clones, roughly 76% seen once. The material sequenced was PBMCs. These TCRs come from a woman younger than 45 in good health and CMV-seronegative.

V gene TRBV20-1 combines with J gene TRBJ1-2; the D is unclear. Trimming left V 6 bases short and J 6 bases short, with 5 bases between. The CDR3 has 9 amino acids. Per the germline V gene, CDR1 is DFQATT and CDR2 is SNEGSKA (reference sequence). The CDR3 sequence: CSALNGYTF. The CDR3 coding sequence is TGCAGTGCCTTAAATGGCTACACCTTC.

The chain carries TRBV2 and TRBJ2-2; D possibly corresponds to TRBD2 (8 bases). Germline CDR1 and CDR2: SNHLY and FYNNEI. V shed 6 bases and J shed 3 bases, with 14 bases lying between them. The CDR3 contains 15 residues. CDR3 region: CASRRGRGDTGELFF. The CDR3 DNA is TGTGCCAGCAGGAGGGGGCGGGGGGACACCGGGGAGCTGTTTTTT. The full variable domain, with the rest looked up from reference TRBV2 and TRBJ2-2, is EPEVTQTPSHQVTQMGQEVILRCVPISNHLYFYWYRQILGQKVEFLVSFYNNEISEKSEIFDDQFSVERPDGSNFTLKIRSTKLEDSAMYFCASRRGRGDTGELFFGEGSRLTVL.

This chain connects TRBV2 to TRBJ2-3, with TRBD2 matching over 10 bases. J lost 5 bases, V lost 6 bases, and 17 bases had no gene match. Germline CDR1 SNHLY, CDR2 FYNNEI. This CDR3 contains 18 residues. The CDR3 sequence is CASSAGAPSGRRVDTQYF. The CDR3 coding sequence is TGTGCCAGCAGCGCAGGAGCTCCTAGCGGGAGACGGGTAGATACGCAGTATTTT.

This chain uses TRBV4-1 with TRBJ2-1, with TRBD1 matching 10 bases. This CDR3 is built from 15 residues. The trim removed 8 bases at V and 6 bases at J, leaving 10 bases unmatched. Germline V gene data show CDR1 as MGHRA and CDR2 as YSYEKL. CDR3 DNA: TGCGCCAGCGGTAGGGACAGGGGAACCCCCAATGAGCAGTTCTTC. Its translation: CASGRDRGTPNEQFF.

The rearrangement joins TRBV6-5 to TRBJ1-6; TRBD1 matches 10 bases. J was trimmed by 15 bases and V by 6 bases; bases with no gene match: 8. CDR1 is MNHEY and CDR2 is SVGAGI in the germline V gene. The CDR3 is made up of 13 amino acids. CDR3 bases: TGTGCCAGCAGGGGACAGGGGCTTCGGCTCCTCCACTTT. Translation gives CASRGQGLRLLHF.

The chain is built from TRBV19 and TRBJ1-4; D uncertain. Trimming took 6 bases from V and 3 from J, leaving 11 bases between them. CDR1 and CDR2 (germline): LNHDA, SQIVND (reference sequence). This CDR3 is 14 amino acids long. CDR3 residues: CASRERASNEKLFF. CDR3 nucleotides: TGTGCCAGTAGGGAGAGGGCGTCTAATGAAAAACTGTTTTTT.

V gene TRBV16 combines with J gene TRBJ1-2, with TRBD1 as a possible D gene (5 bases). V dropped 4 bases and J dropped 3 bases, with 15 bases sitting between them. The CDR3 extends over 15 amino acids. Germline CDR1 KGHSY, CDR2 FQNENV. CDR3: CASSPDLLGDYGYTF. CDR3 sequence (DNA): TGTGCCAGCAGCCCCGACCTTCTAGGGGACTATGGCTACACCTTC.

This clone was detected only a few times. This sequence joins TRBV7-2 and TRBJ2-5; D gene uncertain. CDR1 SGHTA and CDR2 FQGNSA come from the germline V gene. The CDR3 runs to 14 residues. The V gene lost 3 bases and the J gene lost 0 bases, with 8 bases spanning the gap. CDR3 DNA: TGTGCCAGCAGCTTTTATCTGTACCAAGAGACCCAGTACTTC. The encoded protein is CASSFYLYQETQYF.

The chain employs TRBV5-1 and TRBJ2-4; 8 bases fit TRBD1. The germline CDR1 and CDR2 sequences are SGHRS and YFSETQ. The V and J ends lost 0 bases and 7 bases, in that order; junction bases with no gene match: 9. The CDR3 totals 16 residues. CDR3 in amino acids: CASSLDPGQDGNIQYF. CDR3 bases: TGCGCCAGCAGCTTGGACCCGGGACAGGATGGGAACATTCAGTACTTC.

V gene TRBV7-9 combines with J gene TRBJ2-3; the D is unclear. The CDR3 runs 13 residues. CDR1 SEHNR and CDR2 FQNEAQ come from the germline V gene (reference sequence). V was trimmed by 0 bases and J by 4 bases, leaving 5 bases between them. Written as DNA, the CDR3 is TGTGCCAGCAGCTTAGCCAGGTCAGATACGCAGTATTTT. It codes for CASSLARSDTQYF.

The V and J genes are TRBV9 and TRBJ1-2; D is ambiguous. V lost 2 bases to trimming and J lost 2 bases, with 7 bases between them. Germline lookup yields CDR1 SGDLS and CDR2 YYNGEE. This CDR3 has 13 residues. The CDR3 nucleotides are TGTGCCAGCAGCGTCGACGGGAACTATGGCTACACCTTC. Translating gives CASSVDGNYGYTF.

This clone was seen once. The chain has TRBV6-5 and TRBJ1-1, with a weak D call TRBD1 (5 bases). This CDR3 comprises 15 residues. Germline values: CDR1 MNHEY, CDR2 SVGAGI. Trimming stripped 3 bases from V and 2 bases from J, with 13 bases between. The CDR3 reads CASSYFAGVNTEAFF. DNA for the CDR3: TGTGCCAGCAGTTATTTTGCGGGGGTTAACACTGAAGCTTTCTTT.

This rearrangement joins TRBV5-1 to TRBJ2-5; D is unresolved. The CDR3 extends over 13 amino acids. Trimming left V 4 bases short and J 5 bases short, with 12 bases between. Germline V gene sequence: CDR1 SGHRS, CDR2 YFSETQ. CDR3 nucleotide sequence: TGCGCCAGCAGCCCTTTCCCCGTTGAGACCCAGTACTTC. Protein sequence: CASSPFPVETQYF.

V usage is TRBV7-8 and J usage is TRBJ1-1; D might be TRBD1 (5 bases). Germline CDR1 is SGHVS and CDR2 is FQNEAQ. Trimming shortened V by 5 bases and J by 1 base, and 11 bases separated the two germline ends. The CDR3 is 14 residues long. The DNA of the CDR3 is TGTGCCAGCAGCCGCGTGCAGGGGAACACTGAAGCTTTCTTT. This sequence encodes CASSRVQGNTEAFF.

V is TRBV25-1 and J is TRBJ1-1, with 7 bases identical to TRBD1. This CDR3 has 16 residues. J gave up 3 bases and V 7 bases, and 14 bases lay outside the gene matches. Germline V gene lookup returns CDR1 MGHDK and CDR2 SYGVNS. CDR3 in DNA: TGTGCCAGCACCCGGACAGGTGTGTTACGGGACACTGAAGCTTTCTTT. Its protein is CASTRTGVLRDTEAFF.

This rearrangement joins TRBV5-1 to TRBJ1-2, with TRBD1 matching 7 bases. This CDR3 region has 16 residues. Germline V gene data show CDR1 as SGHRS and CDR2 as YFSETQ. V shed 0 bases and J 0 bases; nucleotides not matched to a gene: 5. Here the CDR3 DNA reads TGCGCCAGCAGCTTGGGACAGGGCCCAGCTAACTATGGCTACACCTTC. Protein: CASSLGQGPANYGYTF.

The V and J genes are TRBV18 and TRBJ1-4; 7 nucleotides line up with TRBD1. Germline trimming cut 3 bases from V and 2 bases from J; bases unmatched to any gene: 3. Germline lookup yields CDR1 KGHSH and CDR2 LQKENI. This CDR3 is 15 amino acids long. CDR3 region: CASSPKTGTNEKLFF. The CDR3 DNA sequence: TGTGCCAGCTCACCGAAGACAGGGACTAATGAAAAACTGTTTTTT.

This chain uses TRBV30 with TRBJ1-1; 7 bases line up with TRBD1. The germline CDR1 and CDR2 sequences are GTSNPN and SVGIG (reference sequence). The V and J ends lost 4 bases and 4 bases, in that order; junction bases with no gene match: 9. The CDR3 has 14 residues. CDR3 coding DNA: TGTGCCTGGATGAAGACAGGGACGGGCACTGAAGCTTTCTTT. Translation gives CAWMKTGTGTEAFF.

This clone was seen a few times. V gene TRBV28 combines with J gene TRBJ2-7; D might be TRBD1 (5 bases). V lost 3 bases, J lost 3 bases, and 12 bases lay in between. Germline-derived CDR1 and CDR2 are MDHEN and SYDVKM. The CDR3 runs to 14 residues. The DNA of the CDR3 is TGTGCCAGCAGTTTGTGGGCAGGGAACTACGAGCAGTACTTC. It specifies CASSLWAGNYEQYF. Full variable domain (remainder filled in from reference TRBV28 and TRBJ2-7): DVKVTQSSRYLVKRTGEKVFLECVQDMDHENMFWYRQDPGLGLRLIYFSYDVKMKEKGDIPEGYSVSREKKERFSLILESASTNQTSMYLCASSLWAGNYEQYFGPGTRLTVT.

The table lists this clone with a count of one. The gene calls are TRBV27 and TRBJ2-7; 9 nucleotides line up with TRBD1. Germline loops: CDR1 MNHEY, CDR2 SMNVEV (reference sequence). After removal of 5 bases from V and 3 bases from J, the junction contained 8 bases not matched to a gene. The CDR3 sequence is 15 residues long. The DNA for the CDR3 is TGTGCCAGCAGTGGCCGGACAGGGGCTGTCTACGAGCAGTACTTC. Translation: CASSGRTGAVYEQYF.

This clone showed up just once. This chain links TRBV6-6 with TRBJ1-1; D may be TRBD1 (5 bases). Looked up from germline, CDR1 is MNHNY and CDR2 is SVGAGI (reference sequence). The CDR3 is made up of 12 amino acids. V gave up 0 bases and J gave up 10 bases, with 9 bases separating them. CDR3 amino acids: CASSYSRVGAFF. In DNA, the CDR3 is TGTGCCAGCAGTTACTCCAGGGTCGGAGCTTTCTTT.

CDR3 nucleotide sequence: TGTGCCAGCAGCTTAAACCGACTAGCAGAAGAGACCCAGTACTTC. Translating it yields CASSLNRLAEETQYF. The chain has TRBV7-2 and TRBJ2-5, with 7 bases aligning to TRBD2. Losses at the gene ends were 2 bases for V and 3 bases for J; bases not matched to a gene: 6. This CDR3 is 15 amino acids long. From germline, CDR1 is SGHTA and CDR2 FQGNSA.

The chain employs TRBV5-4 and TRBJ1-6; 7 bases are a match to TRBD1. The CDR3 runs 18 residues. After removal of 4 bases from V and 0 bases from J, the junction contained 10 bases not matched to a gene. In germline, CDR1 is SGHNT, CDR2 YYREEE (reference sequence). The CDR3 protein is CASSPDRDGGSYNSPLHF. The CDR3 DNA reads as TGTGCCAGCAGCCCTGACAGGGACGGGGGCTCCTATAATTCACCCCTCCACTTT.

This clone was observed a few times. J is TRBJ2-1 and V is TRBV6-1; 11 nucleotides agree with TRBD2. CDR1 is MNHNS, CDR2 SASEGT, per germline. The trim removed 7 bases at V and 7 bases at J, leaving 9 bases unmatched. The length of the CDR3 is 15 residues. CDR3 sequence (DNA): TGTGCCAGCAACCAACTAGCGGGAGAGGGGAATGAGCAGTTCTTC. Residues: CASNQLAGEGNEQFF.

The V and J genes are TRBV19 and TRBJ1-2; 7 bases map to TRBD1. The CDR3 length is 13 residues. CDR1 and CDR2 from the germline V gene are LNHDA and SQIVND (reference sequence). V lost 3 bases to trimming and J lost 5 bases; unmatched junction nucleotides: 3. The CDR3, as DNA: TGTGCCAGTAGTATGGGGACAGAATATGGCTACACCTTC. Amino acids: CASSMGTEYGYTF.

A note on this clone: One end of the junction is discordant with germline, which a read error may explain. This chain links TRBV4-2 with TRBJ1-3; D call uncertain. This CDR3 region has 14 residues. The germline gives CDR1 LGHNA, CDR2 YNFKEQ. CDR3 loop: CASSEREPGSTIYF. In DNA, the CDR3 is TGTGCCAGCAGCGAAAGGGAGCCTGGAAGCACCATATATTTT.

The chain couples TRBV14 to TRBJ2-7; D possibly corresponds to TRBD2 (5 bases). The length of the CDR3 is 12 residues. Trimming shortened V by 3 bases and J by 4 bases, and 7 bases separated the two germline ends. Germline V gene sequence: CDR1 SGHDN, CDR2 FVKESK. In nucleotides, the CDR3 is TGTGCCAGCAGCCAGACGGGGTACGAGCAGTACTTC. Amino acids: CASSQTGYEQYF.